Each of the 3 T cell receptor beta chains below was sequenced from the same sample in a study of tumor T cells in aggressive B-cell lymphoma. Sequenced by immunoSEQ multiplex PCR; TCRdb stores in-frame clones only, minus some. The sample has just over 3,500 clones; more than 80% are singletons. The sample taken for sequencing was tumor tissue. The receptor source for this set is an adult with diffuse large B cell lymphoma.

This sequence joins TRBV7-2 and TRBJ1-2; D is undetermined. Trimming pared 2 bases from V and 4 bases from J, leaving 20 bases between. The CDR3 runs 17 residues. Germline values: CDR1 SGHTA, CDR2 FQGNSA. The CDR3 DNA reads as TGTGCCAGCAGCTTAAATGCGTATATCCCGTTTTTCTATGGCTACACCTTC. Translation gives CASSLNAYIPFFYGYTF.

Notes on this clone: A read error may produce the germline difference seen at one junction end. This chain links TRBV5-1 with TRBJ2-3; 12 bases fit TRBD2. This CDR3 region has 15 residues. Germline assignment: CDR1 SGHRS and CDR2 YFSETQ. The CDR3: CANSLPSGGEDTQYF. DNA of the CDR3: TGCGCCAACAGCTTACCTAGCGGGGGGGAGGATACGCAGTATTTT. Supplemented by reference TRBV5-1 and TRBJ2-3, the full variable domain reads KAGVTQTPRYLIKTRGQQVTLSCSPISGHRSVSWYQQTPGQGLQFLFEYFSETQRNKGNFPGRFSGRQFSNSRSEMNVSTLELGDSALYLCANSLPSGGEDTQYFGPGTRLTVL.

The V gene is TRBV19, the J gene TRBJ2-6; TRBD2 aligns across 12 bases. V shed 3 bases, J shed 0 bases, and the junction held 3 bases outside the gene matches. The CDR3 is 18 residues long. Looked up from germline, CDR1 is LNHDA and CDR2 is SQIVND (reference sequence). The CDR3 reads CASSIWTSGVSGANVLTF. In DNA form, the CDR3 reads TGTGCCAGTAGTATCTGGACTAGCGGGGTCTCTGGGGCCAACGTCCTGACTTTC.